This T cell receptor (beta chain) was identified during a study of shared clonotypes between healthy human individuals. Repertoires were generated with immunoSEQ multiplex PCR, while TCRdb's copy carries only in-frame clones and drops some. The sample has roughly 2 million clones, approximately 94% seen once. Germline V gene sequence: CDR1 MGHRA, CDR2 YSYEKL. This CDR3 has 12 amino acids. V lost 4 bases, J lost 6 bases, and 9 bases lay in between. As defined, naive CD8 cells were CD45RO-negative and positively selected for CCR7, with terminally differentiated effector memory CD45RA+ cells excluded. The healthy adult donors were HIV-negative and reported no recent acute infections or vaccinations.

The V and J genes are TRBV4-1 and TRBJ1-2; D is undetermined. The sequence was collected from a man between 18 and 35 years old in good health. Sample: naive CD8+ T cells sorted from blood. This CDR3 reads CASSLGGNGYTF. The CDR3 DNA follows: TGCGCCAGCAGCCTCGGAGGGAATGGCTACACCTTC.